This note documents a single TCR beta chain sequence. Its antigen is unknown. The data originate from a study of long-term antiretroviral therapy in people with HIV. Study-level points and caveats: Repertoires looked antigen-experienced, with only a slight naive shift after ART. Post-ART, diversity grew, though it stayed under transplant donor control levels. All time points showed a repertoire dominated by clones expanded before ART.

Germline lookup yields CDR1 SGHNT and CDR2 YYREEE (reference sequence). The CDR3 has 14 amino acids. The ends were cut back, 3 bases at V and 2 bases at J, with 10 bases in the middle. An immunoSEQ assay, version v3.0, was performed at survey level. Some clones are missing from TCRdb's copy, which holds only in-frame ones; the method was immunoSEQ multiplex PCR. This table holds tens of thousands of clones, roughly 84% found once. The sequence came from a man aged 35 to 55 with HIV. The chain uses TRBV5-4 and TRBJ2-3, with D unresolved. This specimen consisted of unsorted PBMCs, obtained 4.7 to 5 years after starting antiretroviral therapy. The CDR3 here is CASSSGPLTDTQYF. The CDR3 bases are TGTGCCAGCAGCTCCGGACCTCTCACAGATACGCAGTATTTT.